One and the same sample provided the 6 T cell receptor beta chains below, sequenced in a study of breast tumors, draining lymph nodes, adjacent tissues. TCRdb analysed the multiplex PCR reads with MiXCR anew, one entry per CDR3 protein. The sample has tens of thousands of distinct CDR3 sequences; approximately 60% are singletons. What was sequenced was tumor-adjacent breast tissue. Source of these receptors: a female donor with breast cancer. Some clones in this sample may be carry-over from other donors' samples.

This clonotype has ten or more counts. The CDR3 region is CASSKGQGYEQYF. As DNA, the CDR3 is TGCGCCAGCAGCAAGGGACAGGGCTACGAGCAGTACTTC. This chain links TRBV4-1 with TRBJ2-7, with 9 bases aligning to TRBD1. J lost 3 bases, V lost 5 bases, and 2 bases had no gene match. CDR3 size: 13 residues. Germline assignment: CDR1 MGHRA and CDR2 YSYEKL.

This clonotype has a single count. The V gene is TRBV15, the J gene TRBJ2-7; D is ambiguous. This CDR3 has 13 residues. V was pared by 1 base and J by 3 bases, with 7 bases between. Germline values: CDR1 LNHNV, CDR2 YYDKDF (reference sequence). The CDR3 DNA follows: TGTGCCACCAGCAGAGCGCGTAACTACGAGCAGTACTTC. Protein: CATSRARNYEQYF.

The chain carries TRBV2 and TRBJ2-7, with D perhaps TRBD2 (5 bases). This CDR3 spans 13 amino acids. V was pared by 3 bases and J by 5 bases, with 11 bases between. CDR1 is SNHLY and CDR2 is FYNNEI in the germline V gene. For the CDR3, the DNA is TGTGCCAGCAGTGACCTTGGGAGCCACGAGCAGTACTTC. Its translation: CASSDLGSHEQYF.

V and J are TRBV19 and TRBJ1-6; no clear D. Germline-derived CDR1 and CDR2 are LNHDA and SQIVND (reference sequence). This CDR3 is 14 amino acids long. Trimming stripped 6 bases from V and 6 bases from J, with 12 bases between. This chain's CDR3 is CASSPGGLNSPLHF. The CDR3 DNA reads as TGTGCCAGTAGCCCTGGAGGGCTTAATTCACCCCTCCACTTT.

By its share, this clonotype is medium-sized. The chain uses TRBV7-9 and TRBJ1-5, with a weak D call TRBD1 (6 bases). V was trimmed by 2 bases and J by 4 bases, leaving 12 bases between them. This CDR3 contains 15 residues. CDR1 and CDR2 (germline): SEHNR, FQNEAQ (reference sequence). The CDR3 bases are TGTGCCAGCAGCTTATCCCAGGGGAAAAATCAGCCCCAGCATTTT. Translation: CASSLSQGKNQPQHF.

This clonotype was detected once. The rearrangement uses TRBV2 and TRBJ2-7, with D perhaps matching TRBD1 (6 bases). V gave up 7 bases and J gave up 2 bases, with 24 bases separating them. This CDR3 region has 17 residues. Germline V gene sequence: CDR1 SNHLY, CDR2 FYNNEI. CDR3 protein: CASITGTTTRGPYEQYF. CDR3 DNA sequence: TGTGCCAGCATCACCGGGACAACAACACGGGGCCCCTACGAGCAGTACTTC.